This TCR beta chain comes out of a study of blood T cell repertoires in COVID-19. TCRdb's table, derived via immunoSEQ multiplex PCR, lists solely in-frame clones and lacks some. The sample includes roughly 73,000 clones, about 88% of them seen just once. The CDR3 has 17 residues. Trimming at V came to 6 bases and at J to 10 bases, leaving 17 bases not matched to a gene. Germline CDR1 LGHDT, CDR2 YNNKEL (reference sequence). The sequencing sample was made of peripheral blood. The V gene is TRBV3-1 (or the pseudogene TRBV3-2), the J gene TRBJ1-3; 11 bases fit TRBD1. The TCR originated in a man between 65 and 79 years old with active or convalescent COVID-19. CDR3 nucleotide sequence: TGTGCCAGCAGTCGGGACAGGGGGGTCTCTCTCTCTAAAACCATATATTTT. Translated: CASSRDRGVSLSKTIYF.